The T cell receptor beta chain described here comes from a study of cytomegalovirus exposure and HLA in healthy donors (dated by TCRdb to 2016 to 2017). Regarding the study in general: An earlier analysis of approximately 550 of the donors reported approximately 300 Gb of sequence data and some 100 million unique TCR beta sequences from about 179 million T cells. An early release that covered fewer than 750 HLA-typed donors contained about 290 gigabases of sequencing data and approximately 85 million unique TCR sequences. The genetic ancestry cluster associated with self-reported Caucasian donors included about 84% of the roughly 400 genotyped donors. The study aimed to test whether cataloging public T cell receptors could reveal signatures of past pathogen exposure. The study profiled the T cell repertoires of around 700 subjects by immunosequencing and related them to cytomegalovirus serostatus. Besides the first cohort of more than 650 subjects, a separate validation cohort made up of around 120 different subjects was used. High-throughput TCR immunosequencing, statistical association of individual TCRs with disease status, and machine learning were combined to predict cytomegalovirus infection status. To study patterns of TCR occurrence, a later analysis re-analyzed previously published TCR beta repertoires from 650 to 750 donors and added high-resolution HLA genotyping. Rather than using new phenotypic data, the later analysis identified candidate immune exposures from TCR beta sequences and from how often those sequences occurred across donors. An earlier analysis of about 600 of the donors used high-throughput TCR beta sequencing to judge whether each TCR beta V gene segment behaved as functional or pseudogenic. Donor age, sex, ethnicity and CMV serostatus were collected together with the repertoire data. Genome-wide SNP genotypes for about 60% of the roughly 670 donors were used in a later genetic analysis, which treated that subset as a discovery cohort. Every discovery cohort repertoire had been produced on one sequencing platform. Class I and class II HLA loci were covered by the typing at four-digit resolution. Typing coverage differed by locus: A, B, C, DRB1 and DQB1 were typed in about 629-640 donors, DQA1 in around 500, DPA1 in approximately 600, and DPB1 in just under 490. About five DR-DQ haplotypes were handled as single units for association and clustering because linkage in the cohort was strong. Among 300 to 450 genotyped donors of the cohort, an average of around 240,000 unique TCR beta nucleotide sequences were sequenced per donor, approximately 20% of them non-productive.

In total, around 600 healthy bone marrow donors made up the cohort. Cohort members were all nominally healthy when sampled, although unrecorded immune exposures were likely present. The donor tested CMV seropositive and was one of the 289 seropositive cohort members. Every donor gave a peripheral blood sample, and the peripheral blood mononuclear cells from that sample were used for TCR beta sequencing. The Qiagen DNeasy Blood Extraction Kit was used to extract genomic DNA from the blood cell samples. The full study reports these points: It was suggested by the authors that the approach could potentially be generalized to other disease states and immunological phenotypes. An association between a missense DCLRE1C variant and V-gene and J-gene trimming of TCR beta chains was found in a later genetic analysis and replicated in an independent cohort. The earlier analysis of almost 600 of the donors excluded fewer than 20 rarely observed V segments, including chromosome 9 orphons, because counts were too low. Only TCR beta chains were sequenced in this cohort, and the absence of alpha or paired-chain data limited detectable features. A total of about 180 TCR beta chains were listed by the study as associated with cytomegalovirus. When HLA alleles, especially DR and DQ, strongly co-occurred, TCR associations were difficult to assign to individual alleles. A further reported finding was that TCR beta sequences accurately predicted the HLA-A and HLA-B alleles for most subjects in the first cohort. A later genetic analysis reported fewer N-insertions in productive TCRs among donors in an Asian-associated ancestry cluster than the roughly 620-donor mean. Because HLA typing was unavailable for some donors at each locus, only the typed subset was used in association tests. Several of the top co-occurrence clusters appeared to be linked to parvovirus B19, influenza, CMV and Epstein-Barr virus, according to a later analysis. The sequencing pipeline was judged likely to have produced a cluster of highly shared sequence variants as a technical artifact. At a false discovery rate of 0.05, a later analysis linked 16,951 TCR beta sequences to specific HLA alleles. According to a later analysis, TCR association rates differed among HLA loci, with DRB1 alleles showing the most associated TCRs and HLA-C alleles showing the fewest. Across donors, most TCR sequences were observed very rarely, whereas some public TCRs were present in many individuals. Presence/absence analyses assumed roughly uniform sequencing depth across donors, an assumption that may not hold. In vitro tests confirmed that a few of the cytomegalovirus-associated TCR beta chains recognize cytomegalovirus antigens. According to a later analysis, most CMV-associated TCR beta chains appeared to be HLA-restricted, and the HLA associations seemed to be driven largely by CMV exposure. Cytomegalovirus status was reported to be diagnosed by the classifier with high specificity and sensitivity in both the original and validation cohorts. Immune exposure information for the cohort was limited to CMV serostatus. Compared with equally common non-associated chains, HLA-associated TCR beta chains in a later analysis were more clonally expanded and had lower generation probabilities. In an earlier analysis of approximately 600 of the donors, most TCR beta V segments were observed in productive rearrangements about 87% or about 30% of the time, broadly matching IMGT annotations. Correlated functional status among segregating V segments might be attributable to linkage disequilibrium, but an unknown experimental factor could not be ruled out.

Libraries were built with the immunoSEQ multiplex PCR assay. For the multiplex PCR, a mixture combining 60 forward primers for TCR Vbeta segments and 13 reverse primers for TCR Jbeta segments was used. The CDR3 region of rearranged TCR beta genes was amplified from genomic DNA by a multiplex PCR assay. The amplified TCR beta libraries were sequenced on the Illumina HiSeq System as 87-base-pair reads. On the authors' methods: Across the 640 or so repertoires, a later analysis counted some 81 million unique TCR beta chains, approximately 12 million of which were shared by at least two donors. Raw reads were error-corrected and collapsed into unique sequences with a nearest-neighbor algorithm that merged closely related sequences to remove PCR and sequencing errors. Alignment of CDR3 sequences to IMGT reference sequences was used to assign V, D and J gene segments. Each retained sequence needed at least a six-nucleotide match to both a V gene segment and a J gene segment. A rearrangement was called productive if the CDR3 had no stop codons and remained in frame with V and J, and every other rearrangement was called non-productive. Following IMGT convention, CDR3 was defined as the stretch from the second conserved V-encoded cysteine up to the conserved J-encoded phenylalanine. The earlier analysis of about 590 of the donors excluded sequences that lacked an unambiguous match to a single V gene segment. In an earlier analysis of approximately 590 of the donors, V segments were called functional above 56.7% productive rearrangements and were called segregating when the between-donor standard deviation exceeded 5%. A statistical classification framework was built for diagnosing cytomegalovirus status from the catalog of TCR beta chain sequences. In a later analysis, V and J genes were assigned by comparing TCR nucleotide sequences against IMGT/GENE-DB human TR gene sequences. The TCRdist pipeline was used in a later analysis to assign CDR3 sequences and most-parsimonious VDJ recombination scenarios. In a later analysis, each TCR beta chain was defined by its CDR3 amino acid sequence together with its V-gene family, and reads without a unique V-gene family were excluded. In a later analysis, 450 to 600 highly shared, low-generation-probability nucleotide sequences were removed to address suspected cross-contamination and a sequencing artifact. In a later analysis, a clonal expansion index was calculated for each public chain from normalized within-repertoire ranks of inferred template counts. In a later analysis, generation probabilities were computed with a VDJ recombination model fitted to out-of-frame rearrangements, and the resulting probabilities were checked against IGoR. A later analysis scored TCR-TCR, TCR-HLA and TCR-CMV co-occurrence with hypergeometric tests, applying a repertoire-size bias correction to TCR pairs. In a later analysis, false discovery rates were estimated by permuting HLA or CMV assignments 20 times. A later analysis grouped co-occurring TCRs with DBSCAN, adding TCRdist sequence similarity when clustering within HLA-allele-positive subsets. Co-occurrence clustering excluded repertoires with fewer than 30,000 or more than 120,000 public chains, plus five with anomalous nucleotide sharing. The table was pulled from immuneACCESS by TCRdb, which kept in-frame rearrangements only. Such tables lose some clones; where checked, under half of the loss comes from unresolved V genes, and the rest has no known cause. V, J and clone size reflect that table, while D and trimming were determined from the DNA. The sample data list about 84,000 clones, and roughly 73% of these were observed just once. The top ten clones comprise nearly 2.5% of the sample.

About this clone: The antigen this receptor binds is unknown. No base quality information exists; no much larger clone differs at one position.

The clonotype was recovered from a male donor in good health and CMV-seropositive. The specimen was PBMCs.

The DNA sequence is as follows: TGTGCCAGCAGCCCAAAGGAGGGCTTGAACACTGAAGCTTTCTTT. It translates as CASSPKEGLNTEAFF. In this chain, TRBV7-9 is recombined with TRBJ1-1, with an unclear D gene assignment. V is pared back by 5 bases and J by 0 bases, with 13 bases lying between the germline termini. Reading from cysteine to phenylalanine, the CDR3 counts 15 amino acids. Just CDR3 DNA is preserved here, 45 bases in frame from base 1. The germline V gene (reference sequence) supplies CDR1 SEHNR and CDR2 FQNEAQ. The variable domain in full, with residues beyond the CDR3 obtained from the reference TRBV7-9 and TRBJ1-1 genes, is DTGVSQNPRHKITKRGQNVTFRCDPISEHNRLYWYRQTLGQGPEFLTYFQNEAQLEKSRLLSDRFSAERPKGSFSTLEIQRTEQGDSAMYLCASSPKEGLNTEAFFGQGTRLTVV.